The 5 T cell receptor beta chains listed next were all sequenced from one sample in a study of T cells in Graves' hyperthyroidism and ophthalmopathy. Amplified TCR beta CDR3 regions came from RNA transcripts. During a first-round RT-PCR of the TCR CDR3, the HTBI primer set was used. One entry per CDR3 protein results from TCRdb running MiXCR on the multiplex PCR reads. This sample yields about 740,000 distinct CDR3 sequences, of which 11% to 15% are seen a single time; approximately 10% belongs to the top ten. Material: blood. All receptors come from a woman aged 18-29 years with Graves' hyperthyroidism.

This clonotype was seen only a few times. The chain has TRBV6-1 and TRBJ2-7; D may be TRBD1 (6 bases). The CDR3 runs to 18 residues. V lost 11 bases, J lost 2 bases, and 31 bases lay in between. The germline V gene encodes CDR1 MNHNS and CDR2 SASEGT. In DNA, the CDR3 is TGTGCCCGCACCGAAGCAGGGGTTGGGAGTCTGGGGACCTACGAGCAGTACTTC. As protein: CARTEAGVGSLGTYEQYF.

The sample holds many counts of this clonotype. The CDR3 loop reads CSAPFGGGSYEQYF. The CDR3 nucleotides read TGCAGTGCCCCCTTTGGGGGGGGCTCCTACGAGCAGTACTTC. The gene calls are TRBV20-1 and TRBJ2-7; 7 bases are a match to TRBD2. This CDR3 contains 14 residues. The V and J ends lost 6 bases and 0 bases, in that order; junction bases with no gene match: 8. Germline-derived CDR1 and CDR2 are DFQATT and SNEGSKA (reference sequence).

This clonotype was counted a few times. The chain employs TRBV29-1 and TRBJ2-3, with 8 bases identical to TRBD1. V lost 4 bases and J lost 6; bases outside the gene matches: 12. The CDR3 covers 15 residues. Germline CDR1 SQVTM, CDR2 ANQGSEA. The CDR3 protein is CSVVRWQGAADTQYF. The CDR3 DNA reads as TGCAGCGTTGTGAGGTGGCAGGGGGCAGCGGATACGCAGTATTTT.

This clonotype showed up many times. V gene TRBV7-2 combines with J gene TRBJ2-7; TRBD2 matches 13 bases. Germline CDR1 SGHTA, CDR2 FQGNSA. This CDR3 region has 16 residues. Germline trimming cut 7 bases from V and 0 bases from J; bases unmatched to any gene: 6. CDR3 sequence reads: CASKRTSGSLSYEQYF. The CDR3 nucleotides are TGTGCCAGCAAAAGGACTAGCGGGAGCCTCTCCTACGAGCAGTACTTC.

The chain combines TRBV11-3 with TRBJ1-4; the match to TRBD1 covers 7 bases. J was trimmed by 2 bases and V by 3 bases; bases with no gene match: 3. This CDR3 is 15 amino acids long. CDR1 SGHNT and CDR2 YENEEA come from the germline V gene. The CDR3: CASSFGQVTNEKLFF. In DNA form, the CDR3 reads TGTGCCAGCAGCTTTGGACAGGTCACTAATGAAAAACTGTTTTTT.